This record covers a single TCR beta chain. Its matching antigen is unknown. These data originate in a study of beta chain features in type 1 diabetes. Findings and limits, study-wide: PCR may have favored shorter templates equally in patients and controls. No resolution was reached here on whether HLA type influences TCRB rearrangement. Among all four CD4+ subsets, Type 1 diabetes patients had TCRB CDR3s that were moderately but significantly shorter.

With V trimmed by 6 bases and J by 10 bases, 8 bases remained unmatched. This CDR3 is built from 14 residues. Per the germline V gene, CDR1 is SGHAT and CDR2 is FQNNGV. Every isolated RNA sample was fully reverse transcribed, so sequencing captured expressed TCRB transcripts. The protocol was immunoSEQ multiplex PCR, while the TCRdb copy is restricted to in-frame clones and leaves out a portion. This sample yields roughly 300,000 clones, of which roughly an eighth are seen a single time; about 0.015% belongs to the top ten. Material: naive CD4+ T cells from blood. The clonotype comes from a man aged 25 to 45 with type 1 diabetes. This chain uses TRBV11-2 with TRBJ2-1; TRBD2 agrees at 11 bases. The chain's CDR3 is CASSRIAGGREQFF. DNA for the CDR3: TGTGCCAGCAGTCGTATAGCGGGAGGGCGGGAGCAGTTCTTC.